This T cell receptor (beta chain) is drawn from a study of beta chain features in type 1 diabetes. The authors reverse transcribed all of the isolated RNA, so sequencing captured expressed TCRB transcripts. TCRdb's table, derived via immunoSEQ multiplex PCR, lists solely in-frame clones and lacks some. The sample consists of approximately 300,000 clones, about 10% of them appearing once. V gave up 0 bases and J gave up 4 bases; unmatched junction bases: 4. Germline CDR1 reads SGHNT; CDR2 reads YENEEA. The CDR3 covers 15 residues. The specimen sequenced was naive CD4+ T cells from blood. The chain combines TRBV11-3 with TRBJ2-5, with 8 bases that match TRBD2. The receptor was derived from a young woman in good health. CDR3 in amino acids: CASSLDGAGAETQYF. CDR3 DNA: TGTGCCAGCAGCTTAGATGGAGCGGGAGCAGAGACCCAGTACTTC.